One and the same sample provided the 23 T cell receptor beta chains below, sequenced in a study of vaccination and CD4 T cells after COVID-19. Antigen specificity for these receptors is unknown. Cultured CD4+ T cell DNA underwent sequencing with the Oncomine TCR Beta short-read assay. MiXCR, applied by TCRdb to the PCR reads, yields one record per CDR3 protein. Of roughly 13,000 distinct CDR3 sequences in the sample, more than 55% were seen once. Sample treatment: roughly ten-day PBMC culture with coronavirus spike peptide pools or control peptides (ViraFEST assay). The sample was CD4+ T cells from blood, cultured in vitro. These receptors all stem from a human donor who had recovered from COVID-19.

The rearrangement links TRBV10-3 to TRBJ2-3; TRBD2 is a possible D gene (6 bases). The V gene's germline CDR1 is ENHRY and CDR2 SYGVKD. Trimming stripped 10 bases from V and 1 base from J, with 12 bases between. The CDR3 spans 13 residues. The CDR3 DNA follows: TGTGCCACGCTATGGGGGGGCACAGATACGCAGTATTTT. This translates into CATLWGGTDTQYF.

This chain connects TRBV7-9 to TRBJ2-7; D uncertain. With 8 bases removed from V and 1 base from J, the gap between germline ends came to 12 bases. CDR1 SEHNR and CDR2 FQNEAQ come from the germline V gene (reference sequence). The CDR3 runs 13 residues. CDR3 sequence (DNA): TGTGCCAGCGGCCCACGGGTTTCCTACGAGCAGTACTTC. Protein: CASGPRVSYEQYF.

This clonotype came up a few times. The chain employs TRBV20-1 and TRBJ2-3; TRBD2 matches at 8 bases. With V trimmed by 5 bases and J by 5 bases, 6 bases remained unmatched. The CDR3 is 13 amino acids. The germline V gene has CDR1 DFQATT and CDR2 SNEGSKA (reference sequence). In nucleotides, the CDR3 is TGCAGTGCTCCTGGGACTAGTCGAGATACGCAGTATTTT. This translates into CSAPGTSRDTQYF.

The rearrangement joins TRBV6-1 to TRBJ2-3; 12 nucleotides match TRBD2. CDR1 is MNHNS and CDR2 is SASEGT in the germline V gene. The CDR3 covers 17 residues. Unmatched junction bases numbered 15, after V lost 4 bases and J lost 10 bases. CDR3 protein: CASSAPRLAGEVGAQYF. The CDR3 coding sequence is TGTGCCAGCAGTGCCCCTAGACTAGCGGGAGAAGTAGGTGCGCAGTATTTT.

The rearrangement links TRBV6-1 to TRBJ1-3; TRBD1 aligns across 7 bases. Germline assignment: CDR1 MNHNS and CDR2 SASEGT. Germline trimming cut 6 bases from V and 3 bases from J; bases unmatched to any gene: 5. There are 14 residues in the CDR3. The CDR3 loop reads CASSPGGGGNTIYF. The CDR3 DNA follows: TGTGCCAGCAGCCCAGGGGGAGGTGGAAACACCATATATTTT.

The chain couples TRBV19 to TRBJ1-2, with a possible D match to TRBD1 (5 bases). The CDR3 extends over 13 amino acids. V lost 4 bases to trimming and J lost 4 bases, with 10 bases between them. Germline V gene lookup returns CDR1 LNHDA and CDR2 SQIVND (reference sequence). CDR3 bases: TGTGCCAGTAGTAAAGAGGGACCCTATGGCTACACCTTC. It specifies CASSKEGPYGYTF.

V and J are TRBV7-2 and TRBJ1-1; D is unclear. The CDR3 covers 16 residues. The V end was cut by 1 base, the J end by 9 bases, with 21 bases between. In germline, CDR1 is SGHTA, CDR2 FQGNSA. This CDR3 is CASSLGLGSLRSKAFF. The CDR3 DNA reads TGTGCCAGCAGCTTAGGGCTCGGCAGCCTAAGGAGTAAAGCTTTCTTT.

This chain links TRBV6-2 or TRBV6-3 with TRBJ1-5; TRBD1 might be the D (5 bases). The V gene's germline CDR1 is MNHEY and CDR2 SVGEGT. Trimming left V 6 bases short and J 5 bases short, with 14 bases between. This CDR3 comprises 14 residues. The CDR3 bases are TGTGCCAGCAGAGATGGGGGGGGGTATCAGCCCCAGCATTTT. This codes for CASRDGGGYQPQHF.

This chain uses TRBV6-2 or TRBV6-3 with TRBJ1-1; 10 bases fit TRBD1. The CDR3 spans 21 residues. Germline-derived CDR1 and CDR2 are MNHEY and SVGEGT. The trim removed 4 bases at V and 4 bases at J, leaving 24 bases unmatched. The CDR3 here is CASSSPGQGTNRVGVVTEAFF. The CDR3 nucleotides read TGTGCCAGCAGTTCACCGGGACAGGGGACCAACCGAGTTGGGGTCGTCACTGAAGCTTTCTTT.

Written as DNA, the CDR3 is TGTGCCAGCAGCTTAACCGGGGGGGAGACCCAGTACTTC. Amino acid sequence: CASSLTGGETQYF. V gene TRBV7-3 combines with J gene TRBJ2-5, with 7 bases lining up with TRBD2. CDR1 is SGHTA and CDR2 is FQGTGA in the germline V gene. V was pared by 0 bases and J by 5 bases, with 0 bases of the junction left unmatched. The CDR3 is made up of 13 amino acids.

This chain connects TRBV27 to TRBJ1-1, with 8 bases fitting TRBD1. J gave up 1 base and V 7 bases, and 14 bases lay outside the gene matches. Germline loops: CDR1 MNHEY, CDR2 SMNVEV (reference sequence). CDR3 length equals 17 residues. CDR3 sequence reads: CASIPFISGTGNTEAFF. The CDR3 bases are TGTGCCAGCATCCCCTTCATCTCCGGGACAGGGAACACTGAAGCTTTCTTT.

The genes are TRBV15 and TRBJ2-7; 8 bases agree with TRBD2. This CDR3 has 14 amino acids. From germline, CDR1 is LNHNV and CDR2 YYDKDF (reference sequence). V shed 3 bases, J shed 3 bases, and the junction held 4 bases outside the gene matches. For the CDR3, the DNA is TGTGCCACCAGCAGGGGACTAGAAGACTACGAGCAGTACTTC. It codes for CATSRGLEDYEQYF.

The sample holds a few counts of this clonotype. This chain uses TRBV24-1 with TRBJ1-5; D not certain. Germline assignment: CDR1 KGHDR and CDR2 SFDVKD. This CDR3 comprises 16 residues. Trimming shortened V by 0 bases and J by 3 bases, and 11 bases separated the two germline ends. This CDR3 is CATSDLDGDFNQPQHF. DNA of the CDR3: TGTGCCACCAGTGATTTGGACGGAGACTTCAATCAGCCCCAGCATTTT.

The chain employs TRBV27 and TRBJ2-2; 7 bases align to TRBD2. The CDR3 sequence is 17 residues long. V lost 6 bases, J lost 3 bases, and 13 bases stayed unmatched. Germline loops: CDR1 MNHEY, CDR2 SMNVEV (reference sequence). CDR3 sequence: CASRRKGSGGYTGELFF. The CDR3, as DNA: TGTGCCAGCAGAAGAAAGGGGTCGGGAGGCTACACCGGGGAGCTGTTTTTT.

This rearrangement joins TRBV20-1 to TRBJ2-3; the match to TRBD2 covers 9 bases. J gave up 0 bases and V 3 bases, and 13 bases lay outside the gene matches. This CDR3 has 18 residues. From germline, CDR1 is DFQATT and CDR2 SNEGSKA (reference sequence). CDR3 DNA sequence: TGCAGTGCTAGTCCTGTGTGGGCGGGAGGGACTAGCACAGATACGCAGTATTTT. Protein product: CSASPVWAGGTSTDTQYF.

This clonotype came up a few times. The chain is built from TRBV15 and TRBJ1-3, with D perhaps matching TRBD1 (6 bases). The CDR3 spans 13 residues. The germline gives CDR1 LNHNV, CDR2 YYDKDF (reference sequence). The ends were cut back, 3 bases at V and 3 bases at J, with 6 bases in the middle. CDR3 residues: CATSRDSGNTIYF. In nucleotides, the CDR3 is TGTGCCACCAGCAGGGACAGTGGAAACACCATATATTTT.

The chain links TRBV4-1 to TRBJ1-1; 7 bases fit TRBD1. The CDR3 covers 15 residues. The V gene end was trimmed by 0 bases and the J gene end by 6 bases; junction bases not matched to a gene: 7. The germline V gene encodes CDR1 MGHRA and CDR2 YSYEKL. CDR3 region: CASSQEGRGRPEAFF. The CDR3 nucleotides read TGCGCCAGCAGCCAAGAAGGTAGGGGGCGCCCTGAAGCTTTCTTT.

The V gene is TRBV20-1, the J gene TRBJ1-1; maybe TRBD1 (5 bases). This CDR3 comprises 13 residues. Germline V gives CDR1 DFQATT, CDR2 SNEGSKA (reference sequence). V lost 6 bases, J lost 2 bases, and 13 bases lay in between. CDR3 protein: CSALQGPNTEAFF. CDR3 coding DNA: TGCAGTGCCCTGCAGGGACCTAACACTGAAGCTTTCTTT.

V usage is TRBV6-1 and J usage is TRBJ2-5; 7 bases agree with TRBD1. Trimming cost V 6 bases and J 4 bases; bases outside gene matches: 8. Germline V gene lookup returns CDR1 MNHNS and CDR2 SASEGT. CDR3 size: 14 residues. The CDR3 protein is CASRVTAGGETQYF. As DNA, the CDR3 is TGTGCCAGCAGAGTTACGGCAGGGGGAGAGACCCAGTACTTC.

This clonotype was recorded a few times. This chain joins TRBV7-9 and TRBJ1-3, with TRBD1 identical over 9 bases. Germline V gives CDR1 SEHNR, CDR2 FQNEAQ (reference sequence). The V and J ends lost 5 bases and 0 bases, in that order; junction bases with no gene match: 5. CDR3 size: 16 residues. CDR3 sequence: CASSRDRDSSGNTIYF. CDR3 DNA sequence: TGTGCCAGCAGCCGGGACAGGGATTCCTCTGGAAACACCATATATTTT.

This clonotype was observed a few times. The chain links TRBV24-1 to TRBJ2-2; tentatively, D is TRBD1 (6 bases). V lost 4 bases and J 3 bases, leaving 14 bases between the germline ends. There are 16 residues in the CDR3. CDR1 and CDR2 (germline): KGHDR, SFDVKD. CDR3 amino acids: CATSDPRGGHTGELFF. In nucleotides, the CDR3 is TGTGCCACCAGTGACCCCAGGGGTGGGCACACCGGGGAGCTGTTTTTT.

This clonotype is a singleton in its sample. V and J are TRBV7-9 and TRBJ1-3; D gene ambiguous. This CDR3 contains 14 residues. Trimming took 10 bases from V and 0 from J, leaving 13 bases between them. Germline CDR1 and CDR2: SEHNR and FQNEAQ (reference sequence). In DNA, the CDR3 is TGTGCCACCAGAGGACCTAGCTCTGGAAACACCATATATTTT. Residues: CATRGPSSGNTIYF.

This clonotype is a singleton in its sample. The chain employs TRBV6-2 or TRBV6-3 and TRBJ2-3; D gene ambiguous. Trimming left V 7 bases short and J 10 bases short, with 15 bases between. The V gene's germline CDR1 is MNHEY and CDR2 SVGEGT. CDR3 length equals 12 residues. CDR3 coding DNA: TGTGCCAGCACCAACTCGGTGGGTGCGCAGTATTTT. It translates to CASTNSVGAQYF.